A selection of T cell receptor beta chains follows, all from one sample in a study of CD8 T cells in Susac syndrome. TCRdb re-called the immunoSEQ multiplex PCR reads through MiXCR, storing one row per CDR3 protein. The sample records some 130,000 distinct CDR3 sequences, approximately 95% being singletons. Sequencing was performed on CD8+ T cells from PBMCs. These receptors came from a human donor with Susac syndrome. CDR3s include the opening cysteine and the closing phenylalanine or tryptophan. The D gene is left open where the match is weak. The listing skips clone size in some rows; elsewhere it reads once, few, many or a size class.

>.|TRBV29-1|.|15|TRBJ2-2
TGCAGCGTTGATGTAGCGGACTCAGTCACCGGGGAGCTGTTTTTT
CSVDVADSVTGELFF
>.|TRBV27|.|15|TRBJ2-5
TGTGCCAGCAGTTCCACAGGGTTAGTAGGGGAGACCCAGTACTTC
CASSSTGLVGETQYF
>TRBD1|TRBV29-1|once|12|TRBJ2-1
TGCAGCGGAACAGGGGCATACAATGAGCAGTTCTTC
CSGTGAYNEQFF
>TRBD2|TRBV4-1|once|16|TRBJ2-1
TGCGCCAGCAGCCAACCTAGGACTAGCGGGAGCAATGAGCAGTTCTTC
CASSQPRTSGSNEQFF
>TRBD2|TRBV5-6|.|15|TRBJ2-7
TGTGCCAGCAGCTTTACTAGCGGGGGGTTCTACGAGCAGTACTTC
CASSFTSGGFYEQYF
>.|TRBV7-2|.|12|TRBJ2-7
TGTGCCAGCAGCTTAAGTAACAACGAGCAGTACTTC
CASSLSNNEQYF
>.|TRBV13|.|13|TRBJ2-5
TGTGCCAGCAGCTCTCGGGGTAAAGAGACCCAGTACTTC
CASSSRGKETQYF
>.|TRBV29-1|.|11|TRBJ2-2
TGCAGCGTTCTGGACACCGGGGAGCTGTTTTTT
CSVLDTGELFF
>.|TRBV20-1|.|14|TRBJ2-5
TGCAGTGCTAGAGGACAGACAATCCAAGAGACCCAGTACTTC
CSARGQTIQETQYF
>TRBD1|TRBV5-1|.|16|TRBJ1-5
TGCGCCAGCAGCTTGCGGGGGACAGAAGGCAATCAGCCCCAGCATTTT
CASSLRGTEGNQPQHF
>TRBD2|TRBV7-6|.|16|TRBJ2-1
TGTGCCAGCAGCTTGTATAGCGGGAATTCGTACAATGAGCAGTTCTTC
CASSLYSGNSYNEQFF
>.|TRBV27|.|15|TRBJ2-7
.
CASSWAPGTPDEQHF